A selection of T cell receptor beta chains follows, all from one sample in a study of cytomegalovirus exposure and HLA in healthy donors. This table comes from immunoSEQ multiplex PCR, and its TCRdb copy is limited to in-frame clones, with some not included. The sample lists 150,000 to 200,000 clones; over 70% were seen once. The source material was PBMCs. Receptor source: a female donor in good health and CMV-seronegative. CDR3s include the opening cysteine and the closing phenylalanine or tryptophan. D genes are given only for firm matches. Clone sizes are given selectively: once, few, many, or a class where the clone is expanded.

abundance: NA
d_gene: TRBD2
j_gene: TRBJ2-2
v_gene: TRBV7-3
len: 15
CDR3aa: CASSLLAGEAGELFF
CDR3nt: TGTGCCAGCAGCTTACTAGCGGGAGAGGCCGGGGAGCTGTTTTTT

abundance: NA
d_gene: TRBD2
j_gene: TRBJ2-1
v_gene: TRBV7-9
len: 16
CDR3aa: CASSLGASGSGDEQFF
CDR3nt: TGTGCCAGCAGCTTAGGGGCTAGCGGGAGTGGTGATGAGCAGTTCTTC

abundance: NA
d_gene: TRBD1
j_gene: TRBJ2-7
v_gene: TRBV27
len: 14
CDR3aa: CASSLGDRGYEQYF
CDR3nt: TGTGCCAGCAGTTTAGGAGACAGGGGTTACGAGCAGTACTTC

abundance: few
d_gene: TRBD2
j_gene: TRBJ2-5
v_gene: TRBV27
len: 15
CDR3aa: CASSLSMAGVETQYF
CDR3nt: TGTGCCAGCAGTTTATCGATGGCGGGAGTTGAGACCCAGTACTTC

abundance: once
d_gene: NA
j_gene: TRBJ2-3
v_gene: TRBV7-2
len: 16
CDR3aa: CASSSQDRVGTDTQYF
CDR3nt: TGTGCCAGCAGCTCCCAGGACAGAGTGGGCACAGATACGCAGTATTTT

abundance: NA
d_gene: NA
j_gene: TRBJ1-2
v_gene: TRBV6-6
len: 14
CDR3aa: CASSYSKGGDGYTF
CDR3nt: TGTGCCAGCAGTTACTCGAAAGGGGGGGATGGCTACACCTTC

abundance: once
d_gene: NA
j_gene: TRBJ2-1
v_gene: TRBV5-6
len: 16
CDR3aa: CASSRGRGSSYNEQFF
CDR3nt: TGTGCCAGCAGCCGTGGGCGGGGAAGCTCCTACAATGAGCAGTTCTTC

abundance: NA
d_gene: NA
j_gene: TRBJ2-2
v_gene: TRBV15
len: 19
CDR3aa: CATSRDSVIIDSNTGELFF
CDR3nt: TGTGCCACCAGCAGAGATTCGGTGATAATAGATTCGAACACCGGGGAGCTGTTTTTT

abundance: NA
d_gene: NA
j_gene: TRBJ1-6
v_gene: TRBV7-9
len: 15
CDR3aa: CSSSINGGRGSPLHF
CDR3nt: TGTTCCAGCAGTATCAACGGCGGAAGGGGTTCACCCCTCCACTTT

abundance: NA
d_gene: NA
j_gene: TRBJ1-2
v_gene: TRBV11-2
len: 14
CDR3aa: CASSLDGGNYGYTF
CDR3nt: TGTGCCAGCAGCTTAGACGGGGGTAACTATGGCTACACCTTC

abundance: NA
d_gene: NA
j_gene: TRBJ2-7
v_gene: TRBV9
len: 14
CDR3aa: CASSPSTGISEQYF
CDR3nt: TGTGCCAGCAGCCCCTCAACAGGGATCTCCGAGCAGTACTTC

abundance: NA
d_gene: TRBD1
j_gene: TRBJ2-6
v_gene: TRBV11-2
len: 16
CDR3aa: CASSLAGGAGANVLTF
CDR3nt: TGTGCCAGCAGCTTAGCAGGGGGCGCTGGGGCCAACGTCCTGACTTTC

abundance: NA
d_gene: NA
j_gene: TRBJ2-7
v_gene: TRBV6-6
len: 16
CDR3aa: CASSYSAGARSYEQYF
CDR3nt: TGTGCCAGCAGTTACTCGGCAGGGGCCCGCTCCTACGAGCAGTACTTC

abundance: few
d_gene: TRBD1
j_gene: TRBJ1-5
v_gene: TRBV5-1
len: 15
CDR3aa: CASSDGQGLNQPQHF
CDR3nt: TGCGCCAGCAGCGATGGACAGGGTCTAAATCAGCCCCAGCATTTT

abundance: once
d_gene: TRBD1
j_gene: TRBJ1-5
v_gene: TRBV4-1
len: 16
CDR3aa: CASSQVMRQGDQPQHF
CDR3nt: TGCGCCAGCAGCCAAGTAATGAGGCAGGGGGATCAGCCCCAGCATTTT

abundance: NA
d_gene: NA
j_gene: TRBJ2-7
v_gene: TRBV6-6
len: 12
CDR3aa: CASSLQVGEQYF
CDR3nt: TGTGCCAGCAGTCTCCAGGTAGGCGAGCAGTACTTC

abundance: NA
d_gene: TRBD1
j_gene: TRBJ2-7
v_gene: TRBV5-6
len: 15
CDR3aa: CASSPGQVLVYEQYF
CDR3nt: TGTGCCAGCAGCCCGGGACAGGTTTTGGTCTACGAGCAGTACTTC

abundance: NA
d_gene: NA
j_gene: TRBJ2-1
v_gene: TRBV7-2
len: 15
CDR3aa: CASSLDSGVYNEQFF
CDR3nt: TGTGCCAGCAGCTTAGATAGCGGAGTCTACAATGAGCAGTTCTTC

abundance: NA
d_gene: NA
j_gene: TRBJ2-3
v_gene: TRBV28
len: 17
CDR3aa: CASSPLTGKDRTDTQYF
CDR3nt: TGTGCCAGCAGCCCTCTCACAGGGAAAGACCGCACAGATACGCAGTATTTT

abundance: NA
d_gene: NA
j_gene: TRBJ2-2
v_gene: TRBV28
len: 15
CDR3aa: CASSLFRVVSGELFF
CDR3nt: TGTGCCAGCAGTTTATTCAGGGTAGTAAGCGGGGAGCTGTTTTTT

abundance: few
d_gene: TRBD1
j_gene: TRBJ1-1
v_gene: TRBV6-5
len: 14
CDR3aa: CASRPDRGNTEAFF
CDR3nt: TGTGCCAGCAGACCGGACAGGGGAAACACTGAAGCTTTCTTT

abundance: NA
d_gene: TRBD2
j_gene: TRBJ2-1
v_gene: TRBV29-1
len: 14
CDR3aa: CSVEAAGTSHEQFF
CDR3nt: TGCAGCGTTGAAGCAGCCGGGACTAGCCATGAGCAGTTCTTC

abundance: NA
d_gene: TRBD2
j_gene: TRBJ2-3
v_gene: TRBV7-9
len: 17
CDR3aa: CASSQALAGGPTDTQYF
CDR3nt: TGTGCCAGCAGCCAAGCTCTAGCGGGAGGGCCCACAGATACGCAGTATTTT

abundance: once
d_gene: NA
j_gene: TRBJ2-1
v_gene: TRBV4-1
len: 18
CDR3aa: CASSQDTISFGRSNEQFF
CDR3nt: TGCGCCAGCAGCCAAGATACTATCTCGTTCGGGAGAAGCAATGAGCAGTTCTTC